This TCR beta chain was identified during a study of graft-versus-host responses after intestinal transplantation (dated by TCRdb to 2020 to 2022). With respect to the entire study: The transplants that recipients got were multivisceral, liver-intestinal, or isolated intestinal. To identify alloreactive clones, pre-transplant mixed lymphocyte reaction products were sequenced and compared with unstimulated pre-transplant donor and recipient T cells. Anti-thymocyte globulin induction was given to all recipients, followed by maintenance tacrolimus and steroids for 3 to 4 years. Samples from three later patients were sequenced in-house on an Illumina MiSeq with MiXCR processing rather than by the commercial service. A cohort of 20 to 25 intestinal transplant recipients, including one retransplant, was enrolled, and 3 patients lacking pretransplant specimens were excluded. Graft-versus-host and host-versus-graft alloreactive T cell clones were tracked in the graft, circulation and bone marrow after intestinal transplantation using bulk TCR-beta CDR3 sequencing. Donor T cell macrochimerism was defined as a peak of at least 4% donor T cells among recipient peripheral blood mononuclear cells. The investigation overall reported the following: GvH clones were detected in recipient bone marrow, and some appeared earlier in ileal mucosa or blood, consistent with an intestinal mucosal origin. The relatively low number and heterogeneity of intestinal transplant patients limited the conclusions. Early after transplant, peak levels of circulating GvH clones were found to be associated with declines in HvG clones. Patients with donor T cell macrochimerism had high GvH to HvG T cell clonal ratios in their allografts.

As regards this clone: The antigen it binds to is not known. Within one base of it there is no much larger clone, and no base qualities were kept.

The germline V gene (reference sequence) specifies MNHEY as CDR1 and SMNVEV as CDR2. V trim: 7 bases; J trim: 6 bases; unmatched bases: 3. The CDR3 sequence holds 13 residues, the cysteine and phenylalanine included. Only the CDR3 portion is preserved as DNA: 39 bases, with reading frame beginning at the first base. Blood samples were collected up to 4 times in the first month after transplant and then at least monthly when available. Library construction relied on the immunoSEQ multiplex PCR assay. For most patients, genomic DNA was subjected to high-throughput TCR-beta CDR3 sequencing by Adaptive Biotechnologies. The original pipeline was this. Adaptive's ImmunoSEQ software was the source of the TCR sequencing data for about 17 patients, while a few other patients were processed with MiXCR and VDJtools. CDR3 nucleotide sequences shared by donor and recipient were removed because the origin of these sequences could not be assigned. Alloreactive clones required at least 2-fold expansion over unstimulated cells and minimum CFSE-low frequency of 0.002% (template counts) or 0.001% (read counts). A clone was considered mappable if detected in the sequenced pre-transplant spleen, lymph node, or MLR CFSE-low populations of the donor or recipient. The cumulative frequency of alloreactive clones was calculated as a percentage of all sequences, weighted by copy number. Held by TCRdb, this immuneACCESS table contains in-frame sequences only and omits some clones. Under half of the omission traces to an unresolved V gene where checked; the cause of the rest is unknown. That table gives V, J and clone size, and the DNA gave D and trimming. The sample table shows 40,000 or so clones, and 89% are seen once. Roughly 7.1% of the sample belongs to the ten largest clones.

The material sequenced was PBMCs, taken approximately 270 days after transplant. This TCR was sampled from a human patient who received an intestinal transplant, so some T cells may come from the graft donor. The chain is encoded by TRBV27 joined to TRBJ2-1; 10 middle bases align to TRBD2. CDR3 sequence: CASTKRGGNEQFF. The sequenced DNA is TGTGCCAGCACTAAGCGGGGGGGCAATGAGCAGTTCTTC.